The 18 T cell receptor beta chains in this list originate from one sample, sequenced in a study of blood T cell repertoires in COVID-19. Produced via immunoSEQ multiplex PCR; TCRdb's table is partial and in-frame only. The sample includes about 330,000 clones, more than 70% of them seen just once. Material for sequencing was peripheral blood. The receptor set was obtained from a man aged 18 to 30 who had recovered from COVID-19.

The V call is TRBV27, the J call TRBJ2-3; D possibly corresponds to TRBD2 (5 bases). Per the germline V gene, CDR1 is MNHEY and CDR2 is SMNVEV (reference sequence). The CDR3 runs 16 residues. V lost 6 bases and J 0 bases, leaving 16 bases between the germline ends. The CDR3, as DNA: TGTGCCAGCAGGCCGAGGCGGGCTACTAGCACAGATACGCAGTATTTT. Encoded protein: CASRPRRATSTDTQYF.

The chain couples TRBV6-6 to TRBJ1-1; D uncertain. Germline V lookup: CDR1 MNHNY, CDR2 SVGAGI (reference sequence). The CDR3 runs to 14 residues. V was clipped by 2 bases and J by 3 bases, with 10 bases between them. In DNA form, the CDR3 reads TGTGCCAGCAGTTACGACACCATCTACACTGAAGCTTTCTTT. Translated, it gives CASSYDTIYTEAFF.

This chain connects TRBV7-6 to TRBJ1-1; D gene ambiguous. This CDR3 region has 15 residues. Germline assignment: CDR1 SGHVS and CDR2 FNYEAQ. The V gene lost 1 base and the J gene lost 0 bases, with 9 bases spanning the gap. CDR3: CASSLVETVNTEAFF. The DNA for the CDR3 is TGTGCCAGCAGCTTAGTAGAAACAGTGAACACTGAAGCTTTCTTT.

The V call is TRBV6-6, the J call TRBJ2-3, with 8 positions matching TRBD2. This CDR3 spans 14 amino acids. Germline trimming cut 7 bases from V and 2 bases from J; bases unmatched to any gene: 5. Germline assignment: CDR1 MNHNY and CDR2 SVGAGI (reference sequence). This CDR3 is CASNVAGPTDTQYF. The CDR3 DNA reads as TGTGCCAGCAACGTAGCGGGGCCCACAGATACGCAGTATTTT.

This clone showed up just once. V and J are TRBV27 and TRBJ2-2, with TRBD1 matching 10 bases. CDR1 is MNHEY and CDR2 is SMNVEV in the germline V gene (reference sequence). Trimming took 5 bases from V and 6 from J; bases not matched to a gene: 3. This CDR3 contains 14 residues. The CDR3: CASSRQGAAGELFF. CDR3 nucleotide sequence: TGTGCCAGCAGTCGACAGGGGGCGGCCGGGGAGCTGTTTTTT.

The genes are TRBV4-1 and TRBJ1-3; no definite D call. CDR1 and CDR2 (germline): MGHRA, YSYEKL. Trimming took off 1 base at V and 0 bases at J, with 7 bases between the two ends. The CDR3 runs to 15 residues. CDR3 amino acids: CASSQARNSGNTIYF. CDR3 DNA sequence: TGCGCCAGCAGCCAAGCCAGGAACTCTGGAAACACCATATATTTT.

The V and J genes are TRBV5-1 and TRBJ2-3, with D maybe TRBD1 (6 bases). The germline CDR1 and CDR2 sequences are SGHRS and YFSETQ. The V end lost 4 bases, the J end lost 2 bases, and 17 bases lay between the germline ends. The length of the CDR3 is 16 residues. DNA of the CDR3: TGCGCCAGCAGCGTACGATCAGGGGCGCCCACAGATACGCAGTATTTT. Translation: CASSVRSGAPTDTQYF. Complete variable domain (other parts from reference TRBV5-1 and TRBJ2-3): KAGVTQTPRYLIKTRGQQVTLSCSPISGHRSVSWYQQTPGQGLQFLFEYFSETQRNKGNFPGRFSGRQFSNSRSEMNVSTLELGDSALYLCASSVRSGAPTDTQYFGPGTRLTVL.

The chain joins TRBV27 to TRBJ2-2; D is possibly TRBD1 (5 bases). V lost 5 bases and J lost 7, with 14 bases in between. This CDR3 has 14 amino acids. Per the germline V gene, CDR1 is MNHEY and CDR2 is SMNVEV (reference sequence). This CDR3 is CASSHSRVNGELFF. The CDR3 DNA reads TGTGCCAGCAGTCACTCCAGGGTCAACGGGGAGCTGTTTTTT.

V gene TRBV5-6 combines with J gene TRBJ2-1; 9 positions agree with TRBD1. Germline CDR1 is SGHDT and CDR2 is YYEEEE. Trimming took 6 bases from V and 5 from J; bases not matched to a gene: 15. The CDR3 loop spans 17 amino acids. CDR3 DNA sequence: TGTGCCAGCAATTACGGCTCCGGGACAGGGCCACACAATGAGCAGTTCTTC. It is translated as CASNYGSGTGPHNEQFF.

This clone turned up a few times. The chain employs TRBV9 and TRBJ2-2, with 8 bases lining up with TRBD2. Germline-derived CDR1 and CDR2 are SGDLS and YYNGEE. The CDR3 spans 17 residues. The V gene end was trimmed by 0 bases and the J gene end by 4 bases; junction bases not matched to a gene: 8. The CDR3 DNA reads as TGTGCCAGCAGCGTAGAAGGAAGCGGGGGTCCCACCGGGGAGCTGTTTTTT. It encodes CASSVEGSGGPTGELFF.

The J gene is TRBJ1-2, the V gene TRBV6-5; 9 bases line up with TRBD1. Germline V gene lookup returns CDR1 MNHEY and CDR2 SVGAGI. V was pared by 0 bases and J by 6 bases, with 5 bases of the junction left unmatched. This CDR3 comprises 15 residues. The CDR3 sequence: CASSYSPQGANGYTF. CDR3 in DNA: TGTGCCAGCAGTTACTCCCCACAGGGGGCGAATGGCTACACCTTC.

V usage is TRBV7-9 and J usage is TRBJ2-3, with TRBD2 matching over 9 bases. Germline V gene data show CDR1 as SEHNR and CDR2 as FQNEAQ (reference sequence). The CDR3 length is 18 residues. Germline trimming cut 5 bases from V and 0 bases from J; bases unmatched to any gene: 12. The chain's CDR3 is CASSEPGTSHPSTDTQYF. CDR3 nucleotide sequence: TGTGCCAGCAGCGAGCCCGGGACTAGCCACCCAAGCACAGATACGCAGTATTTT.

This chain uses TRBV6-6 with TRBJ1-4; 9 bases agree with TRBD1. Trimming removed 6 bases from V and 7 bases from J; junction bases left unmatched: 12. CDR3 size: 16 residues. The V gene's germline CDR1 is MNHNY and CDR2 SVGAGI (reference sequence). CDR3 region: CASRPIQGALSEKLFF. DNA for the CDR3: TGTGCCAGCAGGCCTATACAGGGGGCGCTTAGTGAAAAACTGTTTTTT.

V is TRBV5-4 and J is TRBJ2-1; 9 bases fit TRBD1. In germline, CDR1 is SGHNT, CDR2 YYREEE (reference sequence). The CDR3 length is 17 residues. J was trimmed by 0 bases and V by 4 bases; bases with no gene match: 8. For the CDR3, the DNA is TGTGCCAGCAGCCAACTTCGGACAGGGGTCTCCTACAATGAGCAGTTCTTC. Amino acids: CASSQLRTGVSYNEQFF.

This chain connects TRBV3-1 (or the pseudogene TRBV3-2) to TRBJ2-2; tentatively, D is TRBD2 (5 bases). Trimming took off 3 bases at V and 7 bases at J, with 18 bases between the two ends. The germline V gene encodes CDR1 LGHDT and CDR2 YNNKEL (reference sequence). This CDR3 is 16 amino acids long. The CDR3 nucleotides read TGTGCCAGCAGCCATGGAATAGCGTCTTATAACGGGGAGCTGTTTTTT. This codes for CASSHGIASYNGELFF.

For this clone: Other DNA sequences in this specimen translate into the identical CDR3. The V call is TRBV7-9, the J call TRBJ1-1; perhaps TRBD1 as D (5 bases). The ends were cut back, 3 bases at V and 2 bases at J, with 7 bases in the middle. The germline gives CDR1 SEHNR, CDR2 FQNEAQ (reference sequence). The CDR3 runs 13 residues. The CDR3 region has the DNA TGTGCCAGCAGCTTGACAGAAAACACTGAAGCTTTCTTT. As protein: CASSLTENTEAFF.

Of note for this clone: This specimen includes other DNA sequences encoding the same CDR3. The chain employs TRBV25-1 and TRBJ1-1; possible D gene TRBD1, 5 bases. CDR1 and CDR2 from the germline V gene are MGHDK and SYGVNS. V shed 0 bases and J shed 9 bases, with 8 bases lying between them. The CDR3 consists of 12 residues. In DNA form, the CDR3 reads TGTGCCAGCAGTGAATACGGGGGGAAAGCTTTCTTT. Encoded protein: CASSEYGGKAFF.

The chain recombines TRBV6-1 with TRBJ2-3, with D perhaps matching TRBD1 (5 bases). The germline CDR1 and CDR2 sequences are MNHNS and SASEGT. This CDR3 contains 17 residues. V gave up 2 bases and J gave up 0 bases, with 15 bases separating them. The DNA of the CDR3 is TGTGCCAGCAGTGAAAGGATAGGGGCTCCCAGCACAGATACGCAGTATTTT. It is translated as CASSERIGAPSTDTQYF.